Listed here are 23 T cell receptor beta chains from one sample, sequenced in a study of hypomethylating agent response in myelodysplastic syndrome. This table comes from immunoSEQ multiplex PCR, and its TCRdb copy is limited to in-frame clones, with some not included. The data show roughly 2,000 clones, with around nine tenths seen just once and approximately 3.7% held by the top ten. The sequencing here drew on bone marrow, taken before or after starting hypomethylating agent treatment for myelodysplastic syndrome (not recorded which). The receptors shown here come from a human donor with myelodysplastic syndrome.

V is TRBV27 and J is TRBJ1-5, with a tentative D call TRBD1 (6 bases). Germline V gives CDR1 MNHEY, CDR2 SMNVEV (reference sequence). This CDR3 has 16 amino acids. The V gene lost 7 bases and the J gene lost 4 bases, with 20 bases spanning the gap. The CDR3 is CASKLGGLGRNQPQHF. The CDR3 region has the DNA TGTGCCAGCAAACTAGGGGGGCTCGGGAGAAATCAGCCCCAGCATTTT.

V and J are TRBV5-4 and TRBJ1-2; the D is unclear. Germline assignment: CDR1 SGHNT and CDR2 YYREEE (reference sequence). The V and J ends lost 2 bases and 0 bases respectively, with 11 bases between them. CDR3 length: 15 residues. In nucleotides, the CDR3 is TGTGCCAGCAGCTTCCCCACAGTCACTAACTATGGCTACACCTTC. This translates into CASSFPTVTNYGYTF.

The rearrangement links TRBV7-9 to TRBJ2-3; no reliable D call. The CDR3 is 14 amino acids. Trimming cost V 8 bases and J 4 bases, with 16 bases left between them. Germline V gene data show CDR1 as SEHNR and CDR2 as FQNEAQ (reference sequence). CDR3 sequence (DNA): TGTGCCAGCGCTCCTAAGGGATTCGCAGATACGCAGTATTTT. Residues: CASAPKGFADTQYF.

The rearrangement links TRBV28 to TRBJ2-7, with 8 bases aligning to TRBD1. The ends lost 2 bases at V and 2 bases at J; junction bases unmatched: 5. Germline CDR1 MDHEN, CDR2 SYDVKM. The CDR3 length is 15 residues. CDR3 region: CASSLPGDRTYEQYF. CDR3 sequence (DNA): TGTGCCAGCAGTTTACCCGGGGACAGGACCTACGAGCAGTACTTC.

The V and J genes are TRBV11-2 and TRBJ2-1; 10 bases fit TRBD2. This CDR3 spans 18 amino acids. J lost 4 bases, V lost 2 bases, and 11 bases had no gene match. The germline V gene has CDR1 SGHAT and CDR2 FQNNGV. As DNA, the CDR3 is TGTGCCAGCAGCTTAAAGAGGCTAACTAGCGGGACTTACAATGAGCAGTTCTTC. Translated, it gives CASSLKRLTSGTYNEQFF.

The chain combines TRBV27 with TRBJ2-7; 10 bases align to TRBD1. J lost 7 bases, V lost 7 bases, and 10 bases had no gene match. The CDR3 consists of 14 residues. Germline-derived CDR1 and CDR2 are MNHEY and SMNVEV (reference sequence). CDR3 in amino acids: CASKSGTGDGEQYF. The CDR3 coding sequence is TGTGCCAGCAAATCCGGGACAGGGGATGGGGAGCAGTACTTC.

This sequence joins TRBV5-1 and TRBJ2-5; D tentatively fits TRBD1 or TRBD2 (5 bases each). The last part of the DNA fits TRBJ2-7 better; the J call may be wrong. Germline values: CDR1 SGHRS, CDR2 YFSETQ. This CDR3 contains 15 residues. The chain's CDR3 is CASSLSLGTHYEQYF. The CDR3 DNA reads as TGCGCCAGCAGCTTGTCCCTAGGGACCCACTACGAGCAGTACTTC.

The chain links TRBV25-1 to TRBJ1-2, with 7 bases that match TRBD1. V dropped 1 base and J dropped 7; count of bases not matched to a gene: 6. CDR1 and CDR2 from the germline V gene are MGHDK and SYGVNS. CDR3 length: 14 amino acids. The CDR3 DNA reads TGTGCCAGCAGTGAATTAACAGGGGCTCTTGGCTACACCTTC. Its protein is CASSELTGALGYTF.

This chain uses TRBV5-8 with TRBJ1-5; D is possibly TRBD1 (5 bases). The CDR3 extends over 15 amino acids. The V and J ends lost 0 bases and 3 bases respectively, with 10 bases between them. The germline gives CDR1 SGHTS, CDR2 YDEGEE. CDR3 loop: CASSLGDSSNQPQHF. The CDR3 DNA is TGTGCCAGCAGCTTGGGAGACAGCTCCAATCAGCCCCAGCATTTT.

The chain links TRBV30 to TRBJ2-2; possible D gene TRBD2, 7 bases. Germline V lookup: CDR1 GTSNPN, CDR2 SVGIG (reference sequence). V was pared by 0 bases and J by 7 bases, with 15 bases between. CDR3 length equals 15 residues. CDR3 in amino acids: CAWSVGGQEIGELFF. The CDR3 nucleotides read TGTGCCTGGAGTGTGGGGGGGCAGGAGATCGGGGAGCTGTTTTTT. The whole variable domain, filled in from reference TRBV30 and TRBJ2-2, reads SQTIHQWPATLVQPVGSPLSLECTVEGTSNPNLYWYRQAAGRGLQLLFYSVGIGQISSEVPQNLSASRPQDRQFILSSKKLLLSDSGFYLCAWSVGGQEIGELFFGEGSRLTVL.

The chain recombines TRBV7-8 with TRBJ2-1, with D maybe TRBD2 (6 bases). There are 14 residues in the CDR3. Trimming pared 4 bases from V and 6 bases from J, leaving 13 bases between. Looked up from germline, CDR1 is SGHVS and CDR2 is FQNEAQ. The CDR3 nucleotides are TGTGCCAGCAGCTATACGATCGGGGGCAATGAGCAGTTCTTC. Protein sequence: CASSYTIGGNEQFF.

The chain couples TRBV10-3 to TRBJ2-5; D may correspond to TRBD1 or TRBD2 (7 bases each). Germline CDR1 ENHRY, CDR2 SYGVKD. Trimming stripped 6 bases from V and 5 bases from J, with 16 bases between. This CDR3 has 14 residues. In nucleotides, the CDR3 is TGTGCCATCAGGGACTCAGGGGGAGGGGAGACCCAGTACTTC. Its translation is CAIRDSGGGETQYF.

The chain carries TRBV7-2 and TRBJ2-3; 11 nucleotides match TRBD2. V lost 6 bases, J lost 3 bases, and 5 bases stayed unmatched. Germline loops: CDR1 SGHTA, CDR2 FQGNSA. CDR3 length: 15 amino acids. The CDR3 DNA follows: TGTGCCAGCAGTAGCGGGGGGGCCGGGACAGATACGCAGTATTTT. Translation: CASSSGGAGTDTQYF.

The rearrangement links TRBV27 to TRBJ1-1; D is unresolved. Looked up from germline, CDR1 is MNHEY and CDR2 is SMNVEV (reference sequence). V was clipped by 4 bases and J by 0 bases, with 9 bases between them. The CDR3 spans 14 residues. CDR3 amino acids: CASSWGPLNTEAFF. The CDR3 DNA reads as TGTGCCAGCAGTTGGGGTCCTCTGAACACTGAAGCTTTCTTT.

The V call is TRBV29-1, the J call TRBJ2-2; D remains ambiguous. The ends were cut back, 5 bases at V and 2 bases at J, with 9 bases in the middle. Per the germline V gene, CDR1 is SQVTM and CDR2 is ANQGSEA. The CDR3 spans 13 residues. The CDR3 loop is CSVRAGNTGELFF. For the CDR3, the DNA is TGCAGCGTTAGGGCAGGAAACACCGGGGAGCTGTTTTTT.

The rearrangement links TRBV12-5 to TRBJ1-5; D unclear. V lost 2 bases and J lost 4, with 24 bases in between. Germline V gives CDR1 LGHNT, CDR2 FRNRAP. The CDR3 totals 19 residues. CDR3 protein: CASGLIYREDPQNNQPQHF. The CDR3 DNA sequence: TGTGCTAGTGGTTTGATTTATCGGGAAGATCCCCAAAATAATCAGCCCCAGCATTTT. Variable domain in full (rest from reference TRBV12-5 and TRBJ1-5): DARVTQTPRHKVTEMGQEVTMRCQPILGHNTVFWYRQTMMQGLELLAYFRNRAPLDDSGMPKDRFSAEMPDATLATLKIQPSEPRDSAVYFCASGLIYREDPQNNQPQHFGDGTRLSIL.

The rearrangement uses TRBV14 and TRBJ2-1, with TRBD2 identical over 11 bases. Germline CDR1 SGHDN, CDR2 FVKESK. This CDR3 has 19 residues. V lost 1 base and J lost 0; bases outside the gene matches: 8. CDR3 region: CASSQARKTSGSSYNEQFF. The DNA for the CDR3 is TGTGCCAGCAGCCAAGCTAGAAAAACTAGCGGGAGCTCCTACAATGAGCAGTTCTTC.

The chain uses TRBV4-1 and TRBJ1-2, with 7 positions matching TRBD1. With 8 bases clipped from V and 8 bases from J, the junction kept 17 bases outside the gene matches. Germline V gives CDR1 MGHRA, CDR2 YSYEKL. This CDR3 contains 15 residues. This CDR3 reads CASQRQDRRWGGYTF. In nucleotides, the CDR3 is TGCGCCAGCCAAAGGCAGGACAGGCGTTGGGGGGGCTACACCTTC.

V is TRBV7-9 and J is TRBJ2-3; D gene uncertain. The V end lost 5 bases, the J end lost 3 bases, and 6 bases lay between the germline ends. This CDR3 spans 12 amino acids. The germline V gene encodes CDR1 SEHNR and CDR2 FQNEAQ (reference sequence). CDR3 bases: TGTGCCAGCAGCCCCAGTACAGATACGCAGTATTTT. Translating gives CASSPSTDTQYF.

This clone was detected only a few times. The chain combines TRBV30 with TRBJ1-5; TRBD1 matches at 7 bases. There are 15 residues in the CDR3. After removal of 1 base from V and 2 bases from J, the junction contained 5 bases not matched to a gene. Germline V gene data show CDR1 as GTSNPN and CDR2 as SVGIG (reference sequence). The CDR3, as DNA: TGTGCCTGGAGTGACAGGGGAAGGGGCAATCAGCCCCAGCATTTT. It specifies CAWSDRGRGNQPQHF.

The chain has TRBV6-1 and TRBJ1-2, with 7 bases aligning to TRBD1. The V segment lost 0 bases and the J segment 4 bases; nucleotides outside the gene matches: 5. Germline CDR1 is MNHNS and CDR2 is SASEGT. The CDR3 length is 15 residues. The CDR3 loop is CASSEAGGGLYGYTF. CDR3 sequence (DNA): TGTGCCAGCAGTGAAGCAGGAGGGGGCCTCTATGGCTACACCTTC.

This clone was seen only a few times. Here the CDR3 reads CASSQTTGLNEKLFF. CDR3 DNA sequence: TGTGCCAGCAGCCAAACGACAGGTCTTAATGAAAAACTGTTTTTT. The gene calls are TRBV14 and TRBJ1-4; D is possibly TRBD1 (6 bases). With 2 bases removed from V and 4 bases from J, the gap between germline ends came to 11 bases. This CDR3 comprises 15 residues. The germline V gene has CDR1 SGHDN and CDR2 FVKESK.

This clone was recorded once. In DNA form, the CDR3 reads TGTGCCAGCCAATCCGGGACAGGGAATGGCTACACCTTC. It encodes CASQSGTGNGYTF. V gene TRBV27 combines with J gene TRBJ1-2; 9 bases fit TRBD1. J lost 6 bases, V lost 8 bases, and 7 bases had no gene match. This CDR3 is 13 amino acids long. Germline V gene data show CDR1 as MNHEY and CDR2 as SMNVEV (reference sequence).